This TCR beta chain was sequenced during a study of blood T cell repertoires in COVID-19. The germline gives CDR1 LNHDA, CDR2 SQIVND (reference sequence). This CDR3 contains 16 residues. Trimming at V came to 4 bases and at J to 0 bases, leaving 7 bases not matched to a gene. Assay used: immunoSEQ multiplex PCR; TCRdb lists only in-frame clones, some missing. This sample has some 260,000 clones; less than 85% occur once, and the top ten carry 4.9%. Sequencing was done on a sample of peripheral blood. This TCR was recovered from a woman of 80 years or more with active or convalescent COVID-19. This sequence joins TRBV19 and TRBJ2-3; TRBD1 agrees at 7 bases. For the CDR3, the DNA is TGTGCCAGTAGTAAGCGACAGGGTGGTAGCACAGATACGCAGTATTTT. This codes for CASSKRQGGSTDTQYF.